This is a list of T cell receptor beta chains from one sample in a study of blood T cell repertoires in COVID-19. Data came from immunoSEQ multiplex PCR; TCRdb stores just in-frame clones and leaves some out. The data hold more than 200,000 clones, with around 82% observed a single time. The source material was peripheral blood. These receptor sequences come from a man in his forties with active or convalescent COVID-19. Each CDR3 is given with its conserved first and last residue. A D gene is named only where the DNA matches it firmly. Only some rows state a clone size, as once, few, many or a class for expanded clones.

clone_size,d_call,v_call,j_call,cdr3_aa,cdr3_nt
NA,TRBD2,TRBV11-2,TRBJ2-1,CASRNSLAGTYNEQFF,TGTGCCAGCAGAAATTCACTAGCGGGGACTTACAATGAGCAGTTCTTC
NA,TRBD1,TRBV3-1/TRBV3-2,TRBJ2-5,CASSQLTGGPLGTQYF,TGTGCCAGCAGCCAATTAACAGGGGGGCCTCTCGGGACCCAGTACTTC
NA,NA,TRBV27,TRBJ1-6,CASSTGFSSSPLHF,TGTGCCAGCAGTACAGGGTTTTCGAGTTCACCCCTCCACTTT
NA,NA,TRBV12-5,TRBJ2-1,CASGLTVIDSHNEQFF,TGTGCTAGTGGTTTGACCGTCATTGACTCGCACAATGAGCAGTTCTTC
few,NA,TRBV5-8,TRBJ1-4,CASSLTALNEKLFF,TGTGCCAGCAGCTTGACAGCATTAAATGAAAAACTGTTTTTT
many,TRBD1,TRBV4-2,TRBJ1-4,CASSQDIQTGAGEKLFF,TGTGCCAGCAGCCAAGATATTCAGACAGGGGCCGGTGAAAAACTGTTTTTT
NA,NA,TRBV19,TRBJ2-1,CASSIGQAGSEQFF,TGTGCCAGTAGTATCGGGCAGGCTGGGAGTGAGCAGTTCTTC
NA,NA,TRBV27,TRBJ1-1,CASSLSGGLNTEAFF,TGTGCCAGCAGTTTATCGGGGGGTCTGAACACTGAAGCTTTCTTT
NA,TRBD1,TRBV7-9,TRBJ1-6,CASSLTGENSPLHF,TGTGCCAGCAGCTTAACAGGGGAAAATTCACCCCTCCACTTT
NA,TRBD2,TRBV7-3,TRBJ2-1,CASSLTRTSGGGDEQFF,TGTGCCAGCAGCTTAACCCGGACTAGCGGGGGCGGGGATGAGCAGTTCTTC
NA,TRBD1,TRBV16,TRBJ1-5,CASSRGQGGNQPQHF,TGTGCCAGCAGCCGGGGACAGGGGGGCAATCAGCCCCAGCATTTT
NA,TRBD1,TRBV30,TRBJ1-5,CAWSSDRGLSQPQHF,TGTGCCTGGAGTTCGGACAGGGGGCTGAGTCAGCCCCAGCATTTT
NA,NA,TRBV2,TRBJ2-7,CASSEQTYEQYF,TGTGCCAGCAGTGAACAAACCTACGAGCAGTACTTC
NA,NA,TRBV29-1,TRBJ1-5,CSVGLGGNQPQHF,TGCAGCGTTGGGCTCGGCGGGAATCAGCCCCAGCATTTT
NA,NA,TRBV5-1,TRBJ1-2,CASSQDTDYGYTF,TGCGCCAGCAGCCAGGACACGGACTATGGCTACACCTTC
NA,NA,TRBV11-3,TRBJ1-6,CASSGSYNSPLHF,TGTGCCAGCAGCGGTAGTTATAATTCACCCCTCCACTTT
NA,NA,TRBV6-5,TRBJ1-1,CASSYSKLGWTEAFF,TGTGCCAGCAGTTACTCCAAACTAGGTTGGACTGAAGCTTTCTTT
NA,TRBD1,TRBV7-9,TRBJ2-2,CPRRGQGYTGELFF,TGTCCTCGCCGAGGACAGGGATACACCGGGGAGCTGTTTTTT
NA,NA,TRBV19,TRBJ2-2,CASSILLANTGELFF,TGTGCCAGTAGTATTCTGCTAGCTAACACCGGGGAGCTGTTTTTT
NA,TRBD1,TRBV30,TRBJ1-1,CAWIGQGQTEAFF,TGTGCCTGGATCGGACAGGGTCAGACTGAAGCTTTCTTT
NA,NA,TRBV30,TRBJ2-7,CAWSGDTVSYEQYF,TGTGCCTGGAGTGGCGACACCGTCTCCTACGAGCAGTACTTC
NA,TRBD2,TRBV11-3,TRBJ2-2,CASSLDRLRGEAGELFF,TGTGCCAGCAGCTTAGATCGTCTTCGGGGGGAGGCCGGGGAGCTGTTTTTT
NA,NA,TRBV7-9,TRBJ2-5,CASSVGERTPGETQYF,TGTGCCAGCAGCGTAGGTGAACGGACCCCAGGGGAGACCCAGTACTTC
NA,NA,TRBV29-1,TRBJ1-1,CSARNMNTEAFF,TGCAGCGCCAGAAATATGAACACTGAAGCTTTCTTT
NA,TRBD1,TRBV2,TRBJ1-2,CASSSDRSSYGYTF,TGTGCCAGCAGTTCGGACAGGAGCAGCTATGGCTACACCTTC
few,NA,TRBV4-2,TRBJ1-3,CASSQENSWGNTIYF,TGTGCCAGCAGCCAAGAAAACAGTTGGGGCAACACCATATATTTT
NA,TRBD2,TRBV5-5,TRBJ2-1,CASRAGLAPSSYNEQFF,TGTGCCAGCAGGGCGGGACTAGCGCCAAGCTCCTACAATGAGCAGTTCTTC
NA,NA,TRBV19,TRBJ1-1,CASLLSGTKNTEAFF,TGTGCCAGTCTTCTATCCGGGACAAAGAACACTGAAGCTTTCTTT
NA,TRBD1,TRBV6-5,TRBJ1-1,CASSYSGTGHYSEAFF,TGTGCCAGCAGTTACTCCGGGACAGGGCATTATAGTGAAGCTTTCTTT
NA,TRBD1,TRBV3-1/TRBV3-2,TRBJ1-2,CASSDTGGNYGYTF,TGTGCCAGCAGCGACACAGGGGGTAACTATGGCTACACCTTC
NA,TRBD1,TRBV9,TRBJ1-3,CASSPTGTGGNTIYF,TGTGCCAGCAGCCCCACTGGGACAGGGGGGAACACCATATATTTT
NA,TRBD1,TRBV28,TRBJ2-2,CASSTGQGIGELFF,TGTGCCAGCAGCACCGGACAGGGTATCGGGGAGCTGTTTTTT
NA,TRBD1,TRBV5-8,TRBJ1-2,CASSAGQVYGYTF,TGTGCCAGCAGCGCCGGACAGGTTTATGGCTACACCTTC
NA,NA,TRBV19,TRBJ1-1,CASSKAQENTEAFF,TGTGCCAGTAGTAAGGCCCAGGAAAACACTGAAGCTTTCTTT
NA,NA,TRBV30,TRBJ1-2,CAWSVIYGYTF,TGTGCCTGGAGTGTAATATATGGCTACACCTTC
many,NA,TRBV19,TRBJ2-7,CASRSQMNSYEQYF,TGTGCCAGTAGGTCACAGATGAACTCCTACGAGCAGTACTTC
NA,NA,TRBV7-8,TRBJ1-1,CASSLGQGYTEAFF,TGTGCCAGCAGCTTAGGGCAGGGGTACACTGAAGCCTTCTTT
NA,TRBD2,TRBV3-1/TRBV3-2,TRBJ2-7,CASSQDRWRGSPYEQYF,TGTGCCAGCAGCCAAGACAGGTGGCGGGGGTCTCCCTACGAGCAGTACTTC
NA,TRBD2,TRBV19,TRBJ2-1,CAIGLANEQFF,TGTGCCATCGGACTAGCCAATGAGCAGTTCTTC
NA,NA,TRBV11-2,TRBJ1-1,CASSFSRDTEAFF,TGTGCCAGCAGCTTTAGCCGGGACACTGAAGCTTTCTTT
NA,NA,TRBV6-5,TRBJ2-7,CASSLNPLEQYF,TGTGCCAGCAGTCTCAACCCCCTAGAGCAGTACTTC
NA,NA,TRBV6-6,TRBJ2-1,CASSPSRGNYNEQFF,TGTGCCAGCAGCCCTTCTAGGGGAAACTACAATGAGCAGTTCTTC
NA,TRBD1,TRBV24-1,TRBJ2-1,CATSGTSPQGARGEQFF,TGTGCCACCAGTGGTACCTCCCCTCAGGGGGCGCGAGGTGAGCAGTTCTTC
NA,TRBD1,TRBV24-1,TRBJ1-2,CATSSHAGGNGYTF,TGTGCCACCAGTAGTCACGCAGGGGGCAATGGCTACACCTTC
NA,NA,TRBV28,TRBJ1-2,CATQGSNYGYTF,TGTGCCACTCAGGGGTCAAACTATGGCTACACCTTC
few,TRBD2,TRBV30,TRBJ2-1,CAWSVGTSGRKQFF,TGTGCCTGGAGTGTAGGGACTAGCGGGCGTAAGCAGTTCTTC
NA,TRBD1,TRBV25-1,TRBJ2-7,CASSGLTGGGQYF,TGTGCCAGCAGTGGTCTGACAGGGGGAGGGCAGTACTTC
few,NA,TRBV10-2,TRBJ2-1,CASGESGGDNEQFF,TGCGCCAGCGGCGAAAGCGGAGGGGACAATGAGCAGTTCTTC
NA,NA,TRBV6-1,TRBJ1-2,CASSEELVGFLYGYTF,TGTGCCAGCAGTGAAGAGCTCGTGGGCTTTCTCTATGGCTACACCTTC
NA,NA,TRBV6-2/TRBV6-3,TRBJ1-1,CASSSGGMNTEAFF,TGTGCCAGCAGCTCGGGAGGGATGAACACTGAAGCTTTCTTT
NA,TRBD1,TRBV4-1,TRBJ2-5,CASSRTGSETQETQYF,TGCGCCAGCAGCCGGACAGGCTCGGAGACCCAAGAGACCCAGTACTTC
once,TRBD2,TRBV5-4,TRBJ2-2,CASSLTSDGELFF,TGTGCCAGCAGCCTGACTAGCGACGGGGAGCTGTTTTTT
few,TRBD1,TRBV19,TRBJ1-2,CASGTGSRGGYTF,TGTGCCAGTGGGACAGGGAGTAGAGGTGGCTACACCTTC
NA,NA,TRBV6-4,TRBJ2-6,CASSLGSGANVLTF,TGTGCCAGCAGTCTCGGGAGTGGGGCCAACGTCCTGACTTTC
NA,TRBD2,TRBV2,TRBJ2-3,CASSDRTSGGTDTQYF,TGTGCCAGCAGTGATCGGACTAGCGGCGGGACGGATACGCAGTATTTT
NA,NA,TRBV29-1,TRBJ1-2,CSVGAAGSANLRRYTF,TGCAGCGTTGGGGCGGCGGGCAGCGCGAACCTGCGGCGCTACACCTTC
NA,TRBD2,TRBV18,TRBJ2-7,CASSIGTSGYQSGYEQYF,TGTGCCAGCTCAATCGGGACTAGCGGGTATCAGAGCGGTTACGAGCAGTACTTC
once,NA,TRBV27,TRBJ2-3,CASSLAMGLGDTQYF,TGTGCCAGCAGCCTCGCGATGGGGCTCGGAGATACGCAGTATTTT
NA,NA,TRBV4-3,TRBJ2-3,CASSQEVSLAPLSTDTQYF,TGCGCCAGCAGCCAAGAAGTCTCCCTAGCGCCCCTAAGCACAGATACGCAGTATTTT
NA,NA,TRBV6-2/TRBV6-3,TRBJ1-3,CASSYSGGEGFSGNTIYF,TGTGCCAGCAGTTACTCCGGGGGGGAGGGATTCTCTGGAAACACCATATATTTT